Listed below are T cell receptor beta chains from one sample, sequenced in a study of T cell responses to AZD1222 COVID-19 vaccine. Repertoires were generated with immunoSEQ multiplex PCR, while TCRdb's copy carries only in-frame clones and drops some. The sample shows nearly 110,000 clones, about 90% of them seen only once. This specimen consisted of peripheral blood, obtained 28 days after the second AZD1222 dose. The receptors originated from an adult who received the AZD1222 COVID-19 vaccine. The CDR3 runs from the conserved cysteine through the conserved F or W. Fields, in order: clone size, J gene, D gene, V gene, CDR3 DNA, CDR3 protein. D genes are given only for firm matches. Clone size is given for some rows only: seen once, a few or many times, or a class if the clone is expanded.

clone size: NA
J gene: TRBJ1-5
D gene: TRBD1
V gene: TRBV18
CDR3 DNA: TGTGCCAGCTCTCCGACAGGGGTGAGGGGGCCCCAGCATTTT
CDR3 protein: CASSPTGVRGPQHF

clone size: NA
J gene: TRBJ1-3
D gene: NA
V gene: TRBV6-5
CDR3 DNA: TGTGCCAGCCTGAGGGGCACTGGAAACACCATATATTTT
CDR3 protein: CASLRGTGNTIYF

clone size: NA
J gene: TRBJ1-1
D gene: NA
V gene: TRBV5-1
CDR3 DNA: TGCGCCAGCACCGATCTGGGGGGTTGGCCTGAAGCTTTCTTT
CDR3 protein: CASTDLGGWPEAFF

clone size: NA
J gene: TRBJ2-1
D gene: NA
V gene: TRBV19
CDR3 DNA: TGTGCCAGTAGTAGACAGGTGGACAATGAGCAGTTCTTC
CDR3 protein: CASSRQVDNEQFF

clone size: NA
J gene: TRBJ2-7
D gene: TRBD1
V gene: TRBV7-8
CDR3 DNA: TGTGCCAGCAGCTTAGCAGGACAGGGGCTGGGGGAGCAGTACTTC
CDR3 protein: CASSLAGQGLGEQYF

clone size: NA
J gene: TRBJ2-1
D gene: NA
V gene: TRBV12-3/TRBV12-4
CDR3 DNA: TGTGCCAGCAGCTTAGCGTGGATCCAGCAGTTCTTC
CDR3 protein: CASSLAWIQQFF

clone size: NA
J gene: TRBJ1-4
D gene: NA
V gene: TRBV6-5
CDR3 DNA: TGTGCCAGCAGTTCCACGATTCAAAATGAAAAACTGTTTTTT
CDR3 protein: CASSSTIQNEKLFF

clone size: NA
J gene: TRBJ2-7
D gene: TRBD2
V gene: TRBV5-1
CDR3 DNA: TGCGCCAGCAGCCCTCGGGGGGAATACACCTACGAGCAGTACTTC
CDR3 protein: CASSPRGEYTYEQYF

clone size: NA
J gene: TRBJ1-5
D gene: TRBD1
V gene: TRBV14
CDR3 DNA: TGTGCCAGCAGCCAGACAGGGGGCGCGGGCAATCAGCCCCAGCATTTT
CDR3 protein: CASSQTGGAGNQPQHF

clone size: NA
J gene: TRBJ1-1
D gene: NA
V gene: TRBV5-1
CDR3 DNA: TGCGCCAGCAGCTTGGAAGACTTGGGGAACACTGAAGCTTTCTTT
CDR3 protein: CASSLEDLGNTEAFF

clone size: NA
J gene: TRBJ2-5
D gene: TRBD2
V gene: TRBV7-8
CDR3 DNA: TGTGCCAGCAGCTTAGTTCCGCGGGGGGGCCGGGAGACCCAGTACTTC
CDR3 protein: CASSLVPRGGRETQYF

clone size: once
J gene: TRBJ1-2
D gene: NA
V gene: TRBV7-9
CDR3 DNA: TGTGCCAGCAGCTCACCCAGGGGTTATGGCTACACCTTC
CDR3 protein: CASSSPRGYGYTF

clone size: NA
J gene: TRBJ2-7
D gene: TRBD2
V gene: TRBV7-9
CDR3 DNA: TGTGCCAGCAGCGGGTACGGGACTAGCGGGCAGCAGTACTTC
CDR3 protein: CASSGYGTSGQQYF

clone size: NA
J gene: TRBJ1-6
D gene: NA
V gene: TRBV2
CDR3 DNA: TGTGCCAGCAGGAATCAGCAGGGCGATTCACCCCTCCACTTT
CDR3 protein: CASRNQQGDSPLHF

clone size: NA
J gene: TRBJ2-1
D gene: NA
V gene: TRBV20-1
CDR3 DNA: TGCAGTGGGACGCTTTACAATGAGCAGTTCTTC
CDR3 protein: CSGTLYNEQFF

clone size: NA
J gene: TRBJ2-3
D gene: TRBD2
V gene: TRBV13
CDR3 DNA: TGTGCCAGCAGGTGGGCGGGAGACATTGGTACGCAGTATTTT
CDR3 protein: CASRWAGDIGTQYF

clone size: NA
J gene: TRBJ2-2
D gene: NA
V gene: TRBV7-2
CDR3 DNA: TGTGCCAGCAGCGCCCAACGGGCCTCGAACACCGGGGAGCTGTTTTTT
CDR3 protein: CASSAQRASNTGELFF

clone size: NA
J gene: TRBJ1-2
D gene: NA
V gene: TRBV21-1
CDR3 DNA: TGTGCCAGCAGCAAAAATTGGGTTCTAGCTAACTATGGCTACACCTTC
CDR3 protein: CASSKNWVLANYGYTF

clone size: NA
J gene: TRBJ2-2
D gene: TRBD2
V gene: TRBV4-2
CDR3 DNA: TGTGCCAGCAGCCAAGATCTACGGGGGGGCACCGGGGAGCTGTTTTTT
CDR3 protein: CASSQDLRGGTGELFF

clone size: NA
J gene: TRBJ1-2
D gene: NA
V gene: TRBV9
CDR3 DNA: TGTGCCAGCAGGGGTTCGGCAGGATATGGCTACACCTTC
CDR3 protein: CASRGSAGYGYTF

clone size: NA
J gene: TRBJ1-6
D gene: TRBD1
V gene: TRBV4-1
CDR3 DNA: TGCGCCAGCAGCCCGTACACAGGGGCTGATTCACCCCTCCACTTT
CDR3 protein: CASSPYTGADSPLHF

clone size: NA
J gene: TRBJ1-3
D gene: NA
V gene: TRBV3-1/TRBV3-2
CDR3 DNA: TGTGCCAGCAGCCAGAGGGGCGGCGGGGGAAACACCATATATTTT
CDR3 protein: CASSQRGGGGNTIYF

clone size: NA
J gene: TRBJ2-3
D gene: NA
V gene: TRBV20-1
CDR3 DNA: TGCAGTGGACAGGGCACAGATACGCAGTATTTT
CDR3 protein: CSGQGTDTQYF

clone size: NA
J gene: TRBJ2-2
D gene: TRBD2
V gene: TRBV6-5
CDR3 DNA: TGTGCCAGCAGTTACTTCGGCGAGCGGGGGACCGGGGAGCTGTTTTTT
CDR3 protein: CASSYFGERGTGELFF

clone size: once
J gene: TRBJ2-2
D gene: TRBD2
V gene: TRBV9
CDR3 DNA: TGTGCCAGCAGCGGTAGCGGGAGGTGGGGCGGGGAGCTGTTTTTT
CDR3 protein: CASSGSGRWGGELFF

clone size: NA
J gene: TRBJ1-1
D gene: NA
V gene: TRBV28
CDR3 DNA: TGTGCCAGCGGCCAAATACGGACAGATGAGGACACTGAAGCTTTCTTT
CDR3 protein: CASGQIRTDEDTEAFF

clone size: once
J gene: TRBJ2-3
D gene: TRBD2
V gene: TRBV10-3
CDR3 DNA: TGTGCCACCGGGACTAGCGGGACCACAGATACGCAGTATTTT
CDR3 protein: CATGTSGTTDTQYF

clone size: NA
J gene: TRBJ1-2
D gene: TRBD1
V gene: TRBV4-3
CDR3 DNA: TGCGCCAGCAGCCCCTGGACAGGGAACTATGGCTACACCTTC
CDR3 protein: CASSPWTGNYGYTF

clone size: NA
J gene: TRBJ2-7
D gene: NA
V gene: TRBV27
CDR3 DNA: TGTGCCAGCAGTTTGGGTCAGGACTACGAGCAGTACTTC
CDR3 protein: CASSLGQDYEQYF

clone size: NA
J gene: TRBJ2-1
D gene: TRBD1
V gene: TRBV30
CDR3 DNA: TGTGCCTGGAGGACAGGGGGCTCTAGGGGTGAGCAGTTCTTC
CDR3 protein: CAWRTGGSRGEQFF

clone size: NA
J gene: TRBJ2-1
D gene: TRBD2
V gene: TRBV19
CDR3 DNA: TGTGCCAGTAGTTGGGGGGGTAGCTCCTACAATGAGCAGTTCTTC
CDR3 protein: CASSWGGSSYNEQFF

clone size: NA
J gene: TRBJ1-2
D gene: TRBD1
V gene: TRBV6-5
CDR3 DNA: TGTGCCAGCAGCCCCGGGACAGGGGGTAACTATGGCTACACCTTC
CDR3 protein: CASSPGTGGNYGYTF

clone size: NA
J gene: TRBJ2-1
D gene: TRBD2
V gene: TRBV5-1
CDR3 DNA: TGCGCCAGCATCACATATGGACTAGCGGGAGGGCCGTGGAATGAGCAGTTCTTC
CDR3 protein: CASITYGLAGGPWNEQFF

clone size: few
J gene: TRBJ2-3
D gene: TRBD2
V gene: TRBV6-4
CDR3 DNA: TGTGCCAGCAGTGACTCGAGCGGGGCTCCCGCAGCGCAGTATTTT
CDR3 protein: CASSDSSGAPAAQYF

clone size: NA
J gene: TRBJ1-1
D gene: NA
V gene: TRBV5-1
CDR3 DNA: TGCGCCAGCAGCTTGGATTGGGGGTCTGAAGCTTTCTTT
CDR3 protein: CASSLDWGSEAFF

clone size: NA
J gene: TRBJ2-3
D gene: NA
V gene: TRBV11-3
CDR3 DNA: TGTGCCAGCAGATCTAACAGGGAAGATACGCAGTATTTT
CDR3 protein: CASRSNREDTQYF

clone size: NA
J gene: TRBJ2-1
D gene: TRBD2
V gene: TRBV4-1
CDR3 DNA: TGCGCCAGCAGCCAAGATGATAGCGGGGGGGCATACTACAATGAGCAGTTCTTC
CDR3 protein: CASSQDDSGGAYYNEQFF

clone size: NA
J gene: TRBJ2-2
D gene: TRBD1
V gene: TRBV18
CDR3 DNA: TGTGCCAGCTCACCTACAGGGGGGATCACCGGGGAGCTGTTTTTT
CDR3 protein: CASSPTGGITGELFF

clone size: NA
J gene: TRBJ1-1
D gene: NA
V gene: TRBV28
CDR3 DNA: TGTGCCAGCAGTTTAAGGAGGGGGGGGCGGACTGAAGCTTTCTTT
CDR3 protein: CASSLRRGGRTEAFF

clone size: NA
J gene: TRBJ1-2
D gene: TRBD1
V gene: TRBV16
CDR3 DNA: TGTGCCAGCAGCCAATCAAGACAGGGGGACTATGGCTACACCTTC
CDR3 protein: CASSQSRQGDYGYTF

clone size: NA
J gene: TRBJ1-1
D gene: NA
V gene: TRBV11-2
CDR3 DNA: TGTGCCAGCAGCTCATCAAGCCCTGGGGCTGAAGCTTTCTTT
CDR3 protein: CASSSSSPGAEAFF

clone size: NA
J gene: TRBJ2-3
D gene: TRBD2
V gene: TRBV4-1
CDR3 DNA: TGCGCCAGCAGCCAAGAGAACATGGATAGCGGGGGGATCACAGATACGCAGTATTTT
CDR3 protein: CASSQENMDSGGITDTQYF

clone size: NA
J gene: TRBJ2-2
D gene: TRBD1
V gene: TRBV28
CDR3 DNA: TGTGCCAGCGACAGGGTCGGGGACACCGGGGAGCTGTTTTTT
CDR3 protein: CASDRVGDTGELFF

clone size: NA
J gene: TRBJ2-5
D gene: TRBD2
V gene: TRBV6-6
CDR3 DNA: TGTGCCAGCAGTCTCAAGGGACTAGCGGGAGTAACCGGGTACCAAGAGACCCAGTACTTC
CDR3 protein: CASSLKGLAGVTGYQETQYF

clone size: NA
J gene: TRBJ2-1
D gene: TRBD1
V gene: TRBV29-1
CDR3 DNA: TGCAGCCTGAGGGACAGGGGGCCTTACAATGAGCAGTTCTTC
CDR3 protein: CSLRDRGPYNEQFF

clone size: NA
J gene: TRBJ1-2
D gene: NA
V gene: TRBV25-1
CDR3 DNA: TGTGCCAGCGCGGGAGGGGGAGAGTGGTATGGCTACACCTTC
CDR3 protein: CASAGGGEWYGYTF

clone size: NA
J gene: TRBJ2-7
D gene: NA
V gene: TRBV6-4
CDR3 DNA: TGTGCCAGCAGTACCTGGCTGTGGGGGGCTTCCTACGAGCAGTACTTC
CDR3 protein: CASSTWLWGASYEQYF

clone size: NA
J gene: TRBJ1-3
D gene: NA
V gene: TRBV7-6
CDR3 DNA: TGTGCCAGCAGCTTAGGACCCGGGTCTGGAAACACCATATATTTT
CDR3 protein: CASSLGPGSGNTIYF

clone size: once
J gene: TRBJ1-5
D gene: NA
V gene: TRBV7-2
CDR3 DNA: TGTGCCAGCAGCTCAGGGGAAATCGGCAATCAGCCCCAGCATTTT
CDR3 protein: CASSSGEIGNQPQHF

clone size: NA
J gene: TRBJ1-5
D gene: NA
V gene: TRBV28
CDR3 DNA: TGTGCCAGCAGTTTATATGGTAGGGCCGGGAATCAGCCCCAGCATTTT
CDR3 protein: CASSLYGRAGNQPQHF

clone size: NA
J gene: TRBJ2-3
D gene: NA
V gene: TRBV6-4
CDR3 DNA: TGTGCCAGCAGTGACTCGCCCAGCGGGAGCACAGATACGCAGTATTTT
CDR3 protein: CASSDSPSGSTDTQYF

clone size: NA
J gene: TRBJ2-5
D gene: NA
V gene: TRBV19
CDR3 DNA: TGTGCCAGTAGCCAGGGAAACCAAGAGACCCAGTACTTC
CDR3 protein: CASSQGNQETQYF

clone size: NA
J gene: TRBJ1-2
D gene: NA
V gene: TRBV27
CDR3 DNA: TGTGCCAGCAGTTTCATCGGTCGGGGCTATGGCTACACCTTC
CDR3 protein: CASSFIGRGYGYTF

clone size: NA
J gene: TRBJ1-3
D gene: NA
V gene: TRBV12-3/TRBV12-4
CDR3 DNA: TGTGCCAGCAGTTTCGGGATGGGGAACACCATATATTTT
CDR3 protein: CASSFGMGNTIYF